This is a list of T cell receptor beta chains from one sample in a study of T cells in Graves' hyperthyroidism and ophthalmopathy. Via MiXCR, TCRdb re-called the multiplex PCR reads, giving one row per CDR3 protein. This sample has fewer than 400,000 distinct CDR3 sequences, with approximately 14% found just once. Sample: blood. The origin of the receptors is a woman between 18 and 29 years old with Graves' hyperthyroidism that later progressed to Graves' ophthalmopathy. CDR3s include the opening cysteine and the closing phenylalanine or tryptophan. The order of the fields is CDR3 protein, CDR3 DNA, clone size, V gene, D gene, J gene. The D gene is left open where the match is weak. Not all rows give a size; the values are once, few, many and, for expanded clones, a class.

cdr3_aa: CASRSYSGLGGRGEQYF; cdr3_nt: TGTGCCAGCAGATCTTATTCGGGACTGGGGGGTAGGGGCGAGCAGTACTTC; clone_size: few; v_call: TRBV28; d_call: .; j_call: TRBJ2-7
cdr3_aa: CASSGTSGRGEQYF; cdr3_nt: TGCGCCAGCAGCGGGACTAGTGGGAGGGGCGAGCAGTACTTC; clone_size: .; v_call: TRBV5-1; d_call: TRBD2; j_call: TRBJ2-7
cdr3_aa: CASRITGQAETQYF; cdr3_nt: TGTGCCAGCAGAATAACCGGACAGGCCGAGACCCAGTACTTC; clone_size: many; v_call: TRBV6-1; d_call: TRBD1; j_call: TRBJ2-5
cdr3_aa: CASSSRLRLAGTTGELFF; cdr3_nt: TGTGCCAGCAGTTCCCGATTACGACTAGCGGGAACCACCGGGGAGCTGTTTTTT; clone_size: .; v_call: TRBV6-1; d_call: TRBD2; j_call: TRBJ2-2
cdr3_aa: CASSGRQGGAEAFF; cdr3_nt: TGTGCCAGCAGTGGTAGACAGGGGGGTGCTGAAGCTTTCTTT; clone_size: many; v_call: TRBV2; d_call: TRBD1; j_call: TRBJ1-1
cdr3_aa: CASSPHPTSGFHYEQYF; cdr3_nt: TGTGCCAGCAGCCCTCATCCGACTAGCGGGTTTCACTACGAGCAGTACTTC; clone_size: many; v_call: TRBV14; d_call: TRBD2; j_call: TRBJ2-7
cdr3_aa: CASSQLPGQETQYF; cdr3_nt: TGTGCCAGCAGCCAATTACCAGGGCAAGAGACCCAGTACTTC; clone_size: many; v_call: TRBV16; d_call: .; j_call: TRBJ2-5
cdr3_aa: CASSQDLAGAGDTQYF; cdr3_nt: TGTGCCAGCAGCCAAGATCTAGCGGGAGCTGGAGATACGCAGTATTTT; clone_size: many; v_call: TRBV3-1; d_call: TRBD2; j_call: TRBJ2-3
cdr3_aa: CSVAADYEQYF; cdr3_nt: TGCAGCGTTGCGGCAGACTACGAGCAGTACTTC; clone_size: few; v_call: TRBV29-1; d_call: .; j_call: TRBJ2-7
cdr3_aa: CASSQEVAMGPEHGYTF; cdr3_nt: TGTGCCAGCAGCCAAGAGGTCGCAATGGGGCCGGAGCATGGCTACACCTTC; clone_size: many; v_call: TRBV3-1; d_call: .; j_call: TRBJ1-2
cdr3_aa: CASSTRLMGGQETQYF; cdr3_nt: TGTGCCAGCAGTACCCGCTTGATGGGGGGACAAGAGACCCAGTACTTC; clone_size: few; v_call: TRBV6-1; d_call: .; j_call: TRBJ2-5